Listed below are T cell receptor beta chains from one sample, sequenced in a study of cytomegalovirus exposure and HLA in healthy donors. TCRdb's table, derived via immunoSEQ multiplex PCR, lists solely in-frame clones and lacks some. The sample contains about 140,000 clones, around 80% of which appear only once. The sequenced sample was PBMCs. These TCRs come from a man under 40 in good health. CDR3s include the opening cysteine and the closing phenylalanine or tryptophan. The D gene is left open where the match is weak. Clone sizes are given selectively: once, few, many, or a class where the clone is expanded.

CSVGVGWGRTYEQYF TGCAGCGTTGGGGTGGGCTGGGGGAGGACCTACGAGCAGTACTTC TRBV29-1 once TRBJ2-7 NA
CASSFRVLLPSGPYEQYF TGTGCCAGCAGCTTTCGTGTTCTTCTTCCTAGCGGACCCTACGAGCAGTACTTC TRBV5-4 NA TRBJ2-7 TRBD2
CASTTRGPDEQYF TGTGCCAGCACCACCAGGGGTCCCGACGAGCAGTACTTC TRBV7-9 few TRBJ2-7 NA
CASSLIGAGSPLHF TGTGCCAGCAGCTTGATTGGGGCTGGTTCACCCCTCCACTTT TRBV5-4 NA TRBJ1-6 NA
CASSNYRESPYEQYF TGTGCCAGCAGCAACTACAGGGAATCTCCCTACGAGCAGTACTTC TRBV6-5 NA TRBJ2-7 NA
CASSLGTSGRAGHEQFF TGCGCCAGCAGCCTAGGGACTAGCGGGAGGGCCGGACATGAGCAGTTCTTC TRBV5-1 NA TRBJ2-1 TRBD2
CASSEYTDAGGYTF TGTGCCAGCAGTGAATATACGGATGCGGGCGGCTACACCTTC TRBV2 NA TRBJ1-2 NA
CSVEMAETDPDSPQYF TGCAGCGTTGAAATGGCGGAAACCGACCCTGATTCCCCGCAGTATTTT TRBV29-1 NA TRBJ2-3 NA
CAVIISRGADTQYF TGTGCCGTCATTATCTCCAGGGGAGCAGATACGCAGTATTTT TRBV6-1 NA TRBJ2-3 NA
CASTTSGSRRTDTQYF TGCGCCAGCACAACTAGCGGGAGTCGGCGCACAGATACGCAGTATTTT TRBV5-1 NA TRBJ2-3 TRBD2
CASSIQGRGRTGELFF TGTGCCAGTAGTATCCAAGGAAGAGGGAGGACCGGGGAGCTGTTTTTT TRBV19 NA TRBJ2-2 NA
CASSFAEHTGELFF TGCGCCAGCAGCTTTGCGGAGCACACCGGGGAGCTGTTTTTT TRBV5-1 NA TRBJ2-2 NA
CAWSPGTGLTGELFF TGTGCCTGGAGCCCCGGGACAGGACTAACCGGGGAGCTGTTTTTT TRBV30 NA TRBJ2-2 TRBD1
CASSPTLSGWDEETQYF TGTGCCAGCAGCCCCACTTTATCAGGGTGGGATGAAGAGACCCAGTACTTC TRBV9 NA TRBJ2-5 NA
CASSLKLAFHTDTQYF TGCGCCAGCAGCTTAAAACTAGCGTTCCACACAGATACGCAGTATTTT TRBV5-1 few TRBJ2-3 TRBD2
CAISVEEGHTEAFF TGTGCCATCAGTGTTGAGGAGGGGCACACTGAAGCTTTCTTT TRBV10-3 NA TRBJ1-1 NA
CASRPGGPSSYNEQFF TGTGCCAGCAGGCCTGGCGGGCCTAGCTCCTACAATGAGCAGTTCTTC TRBV7-9 NA TRBJ2-1 NA
CASSDKAGGAHEQFF TGTGCCAGCAGTGACAAAGCGGGAGGAGCCCATGAGCAGTTCTTC TRBV6-4 once TRBJ2-1 TRBD2
CASSYSAVITGELFF TGTGCCAGCAGTTACTCGGCGGTGATCACCGGGGAGCTGTTTTTT TRBV6-5 NA TRBJ2-2 NA
CASRPDHQDSPNSPLHF TGTGCCAGTAGGCCGGATCATCAGGACAGCCCTAATTCACCCCTCCACTTT TRBV19 once TRBJ1-6 NA
CATVRTGNGELFF TGTGCCACCGTTCGGACTGGGAATGGGGAGCTGTTTTTT TRBV28 few TRBJ2-2 NA
CASSGTANSNQPQHF TGTGCCAGCAGCGGGACAGCAAATAGCAATCAGCCCCAGCATTTT TRBV27 few TRBJ1-5 TRBD1
CASSQGGGNTIYF TGTGCCAGCAGTCAGGGAGGTGGAAACACCATATATTTT TRBV28 NA TRBJ1-3 NA
CASSSEDPEAFF TGCGCCAGCAGCTCGGAGGACCCTGAAGCTTTCTTT TRBV5-1 NA TRBJ1-1 NA
CASSQGWVGNTIYF TGTGCCAGCAGCCAGGGGTGGGTTGGAAACACCATATATTTT TRBV7-9 NA TRBJ1-3 NA
CASSLGLAGGPGEQFF TGTGCCAGCAGCTTAGGACTAGCGGGAGGGCCGGGTGAGCAGTTCTTC TRBV13 few TRBJ2-1 TRBD2
CASSLTSGSGVGYEQFF TGCGCCAGCAGCTTAACTAGCGGGAGTGGCGTGGGGTATGAGCAGTTCTTC TRBV5-1 NA TRBJ2-1 TRBD2
CASSLANSGTGWTDTQYF TGTGCCAGCAGCTTAGCCAATTCCGGGACAGGGTGGACAGATACGCAGTATTTT TRBV7-8 NA TRBJ2-3 TRBD1